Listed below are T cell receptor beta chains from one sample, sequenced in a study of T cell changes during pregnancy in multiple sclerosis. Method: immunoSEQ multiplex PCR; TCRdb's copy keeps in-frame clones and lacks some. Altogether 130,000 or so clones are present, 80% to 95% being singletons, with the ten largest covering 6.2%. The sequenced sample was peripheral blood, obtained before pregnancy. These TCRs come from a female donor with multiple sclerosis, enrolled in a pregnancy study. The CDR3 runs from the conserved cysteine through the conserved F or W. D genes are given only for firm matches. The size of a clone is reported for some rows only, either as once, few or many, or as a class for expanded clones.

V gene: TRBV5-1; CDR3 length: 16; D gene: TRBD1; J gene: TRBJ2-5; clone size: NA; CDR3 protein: CASSLGQGFQKETQYF; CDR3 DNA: TGCGCCAGCAGCTTGGGACAGGGATTTCAAAAAGAGACCCAGTACTTC
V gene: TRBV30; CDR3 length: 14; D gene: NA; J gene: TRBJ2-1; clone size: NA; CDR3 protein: CALMGLSSYNEQFF; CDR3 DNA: TGTGCCTTGATGGGACTGAGCTCCTACAATGAGCAGTTCTTC
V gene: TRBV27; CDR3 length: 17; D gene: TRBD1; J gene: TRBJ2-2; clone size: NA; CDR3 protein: CASRPLGQGTNTGELFF; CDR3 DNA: TGTGCCAGCAGACCCTTAGGACAGGGAACTAACACCGGGGAGCTGTTTTTT
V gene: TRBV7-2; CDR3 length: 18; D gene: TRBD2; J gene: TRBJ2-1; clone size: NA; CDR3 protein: CASSPPGGPFSSYNEQFF; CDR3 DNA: TGTGCCAGCAGCCCTCCGGGGGGGCCCTTCAGTTCCTACAATGAGCAGTTCTTC
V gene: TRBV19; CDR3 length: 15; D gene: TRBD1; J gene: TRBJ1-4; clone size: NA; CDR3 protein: CASTRSTGGNEKLFF; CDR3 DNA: TGTGCCAGTACCCGATCGACAGGGGGAAATGAAAAACTGTTTTTT
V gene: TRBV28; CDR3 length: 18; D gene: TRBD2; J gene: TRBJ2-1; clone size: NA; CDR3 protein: CASSWGTSGGSSYNEQFF; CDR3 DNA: TGTGCCAGCAGTTGGGGGACTAGCGGGGGGAGCTCCTACAATGAGCAGTTCTTC
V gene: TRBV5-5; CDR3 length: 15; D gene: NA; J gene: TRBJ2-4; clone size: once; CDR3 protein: CASSGQILAKNIQYF; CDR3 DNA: TGTGCCAGCAGCGGACAGATACTAGCCAAAAACATTCAGTACTTC
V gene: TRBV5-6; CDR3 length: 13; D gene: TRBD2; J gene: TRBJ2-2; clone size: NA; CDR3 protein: CASSNGGFGELFF; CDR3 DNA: TGTGCCAGCAGCAACGGGGGGTTTGGGGAGCTGTTTTTT
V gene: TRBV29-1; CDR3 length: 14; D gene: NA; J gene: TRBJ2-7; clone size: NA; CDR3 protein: CSVVGDGQSYEQYF; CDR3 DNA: TGCAGCGTTGTTGGGGATGGACAGTCCTACGAGCAGTACTTC
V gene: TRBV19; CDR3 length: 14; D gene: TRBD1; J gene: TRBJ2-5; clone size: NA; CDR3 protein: CASRTTGGQETQYF; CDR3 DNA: TGTGCCAGTAGGACGACAGGGGGCCAAGAGACCCAGTACTTC
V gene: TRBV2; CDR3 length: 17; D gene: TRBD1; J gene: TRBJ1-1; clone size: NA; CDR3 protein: CASSERGQGPMNTEAFF; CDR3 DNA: TGTGCCAGCAGTGAGAGGGGGCAAGGTCCGATGAACACTGAAGCTTTCTTT
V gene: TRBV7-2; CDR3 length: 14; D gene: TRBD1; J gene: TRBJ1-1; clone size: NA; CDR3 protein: CASSLTGAYTEAFF; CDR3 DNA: TGTGCCAGCAGCTTGACAGGGGCCTACACTGAAGCTTTCTTT
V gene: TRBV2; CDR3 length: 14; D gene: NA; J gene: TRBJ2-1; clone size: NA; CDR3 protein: CASFGRGNYNEQFF; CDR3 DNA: TGTGCCAGCTTTGGCAGGGGTAACTACAATGAGCAGTTCTTC
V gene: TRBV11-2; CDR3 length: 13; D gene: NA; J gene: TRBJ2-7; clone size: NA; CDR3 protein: CASSLGESYEQYF; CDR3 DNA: TGTGCCAGCAGCTTAGGGGAGTCTTACGAGCAGTACTTC
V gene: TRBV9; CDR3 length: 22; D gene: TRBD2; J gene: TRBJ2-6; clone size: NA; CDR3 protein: CASSVAGWTSAAPLSGANVLTF; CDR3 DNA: TGTGCCAGCAGCGTAGCGGGGTGGACTAGCGCCGCTCCCCTTTCTGGGGCCAACGTCCTGACTTTC
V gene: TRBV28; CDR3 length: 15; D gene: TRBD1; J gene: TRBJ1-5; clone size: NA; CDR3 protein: CASGGRDRTNQPQHF; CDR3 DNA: TGTGCCAGCGGAGGCCGGGACAGAACAAATCAGCCCCAGCATTTT
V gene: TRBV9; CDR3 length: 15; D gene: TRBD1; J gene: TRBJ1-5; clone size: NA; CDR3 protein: CASSGGTGSNQPQHF; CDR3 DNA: TGTGCCAGCAGCGGAGGGACAGGGAGCAATCAGCCCCAGCATTTT
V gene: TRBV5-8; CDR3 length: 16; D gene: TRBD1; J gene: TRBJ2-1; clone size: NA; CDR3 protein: CASSSRDRGAHNEQFF; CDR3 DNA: TGTGCCAGCAGTAGCCGGGACAGGGGAGCCCACAATGAGCAGTTCTTC
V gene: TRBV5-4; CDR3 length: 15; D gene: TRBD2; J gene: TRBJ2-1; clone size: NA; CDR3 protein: CASRKSGGRYNEQFF; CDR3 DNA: TGTGCCAGCAGAAAGAGCGGGGGTAGATACAATGAGCAGTTCTTC
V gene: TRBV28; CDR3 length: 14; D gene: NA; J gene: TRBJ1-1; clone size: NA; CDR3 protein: CASSVDSVNTEAFF; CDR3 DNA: TGTGCCAGCAGTGTCGACTCCGTCAACACTGAAGCTTTCTTT
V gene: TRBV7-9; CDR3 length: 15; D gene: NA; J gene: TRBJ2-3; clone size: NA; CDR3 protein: CASSLTDLSTDTQYF; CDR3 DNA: TGTGCCAGCAGCTTGACGGACTTGAGCACAGATACGCAGTATTTT
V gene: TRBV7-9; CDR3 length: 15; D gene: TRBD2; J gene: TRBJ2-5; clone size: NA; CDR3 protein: CASSPPGLAGETQYF; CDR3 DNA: TGTGCCAGCAGCCCCCCCGGACTAGCGGGGGAGACCCAGTACTTC
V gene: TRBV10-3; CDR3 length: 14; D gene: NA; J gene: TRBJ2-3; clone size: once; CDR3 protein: CATRRAVSTDTQYF; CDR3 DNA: TGTGCCACACGGCGGGCCGTAAGCACAGATACGCAGTATTTT
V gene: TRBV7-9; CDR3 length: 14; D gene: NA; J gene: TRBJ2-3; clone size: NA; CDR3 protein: CASSLEDKGATQYF; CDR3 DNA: TGTGCCAGCAGCTTAGAGGACAAAGGGGCCACGCAGTATTTT
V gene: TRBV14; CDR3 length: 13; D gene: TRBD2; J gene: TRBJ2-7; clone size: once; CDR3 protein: CASNRTSHHEQYF; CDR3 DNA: TGTGCCAGCAACCGGACTAGTCACCACGAGCAGTACTTC
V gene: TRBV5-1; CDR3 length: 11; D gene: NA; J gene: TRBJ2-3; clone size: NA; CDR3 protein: CASSHKDTQYF; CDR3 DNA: TGCGCCAGCTCCCACAAAGATACGCAGTATTTT